The following is a T cell receptor (beta chain) sequence with its context. No antigen is known for it. This sample was included in a study of CXCR3-negative and CXCR3-positive naive CD8 T cells. cDNA libraries for TRB were generated by 5' RACE incorporating UMI labels. After re-calling the 5' RACE reads, TCRdb lists one entry per CDR3 protein, DNA absent. This sample contains thousands of distinct CDR3 sequences. The length of the CDR3 is 11 residues. The V gene's germline CDR1 is DFQATT and CDR2 SNEGSKA (reference sequence). Study-wide findings and caveats: Memory CD8+ cells showed much lower diversity, while both naive subsets were comparably high. Similar TRBV-TRBJ usage was seen in naive cells (both CXCR3-negative and CXCR3-positive), but memory cells differed. Naive cells that were CXCR3-positive had more hydrophobic TRB CDR3s (compared with CXCR3-negative naive cells).

The TCR was taken from a human donor in good health. Some clones in this sample may be carry-over from other donors' samples. Sequencing used naive CXCR3+ CD8+ T cells from blood. Subset indicated: CD45RO-CCR7+CD27+CD95- naive CD8+ T cells expressing CXCR3 (TNR3+). This chain joins TRBV20-1 and TRBJ1-2. CDR3: CSARPNYGYTF.